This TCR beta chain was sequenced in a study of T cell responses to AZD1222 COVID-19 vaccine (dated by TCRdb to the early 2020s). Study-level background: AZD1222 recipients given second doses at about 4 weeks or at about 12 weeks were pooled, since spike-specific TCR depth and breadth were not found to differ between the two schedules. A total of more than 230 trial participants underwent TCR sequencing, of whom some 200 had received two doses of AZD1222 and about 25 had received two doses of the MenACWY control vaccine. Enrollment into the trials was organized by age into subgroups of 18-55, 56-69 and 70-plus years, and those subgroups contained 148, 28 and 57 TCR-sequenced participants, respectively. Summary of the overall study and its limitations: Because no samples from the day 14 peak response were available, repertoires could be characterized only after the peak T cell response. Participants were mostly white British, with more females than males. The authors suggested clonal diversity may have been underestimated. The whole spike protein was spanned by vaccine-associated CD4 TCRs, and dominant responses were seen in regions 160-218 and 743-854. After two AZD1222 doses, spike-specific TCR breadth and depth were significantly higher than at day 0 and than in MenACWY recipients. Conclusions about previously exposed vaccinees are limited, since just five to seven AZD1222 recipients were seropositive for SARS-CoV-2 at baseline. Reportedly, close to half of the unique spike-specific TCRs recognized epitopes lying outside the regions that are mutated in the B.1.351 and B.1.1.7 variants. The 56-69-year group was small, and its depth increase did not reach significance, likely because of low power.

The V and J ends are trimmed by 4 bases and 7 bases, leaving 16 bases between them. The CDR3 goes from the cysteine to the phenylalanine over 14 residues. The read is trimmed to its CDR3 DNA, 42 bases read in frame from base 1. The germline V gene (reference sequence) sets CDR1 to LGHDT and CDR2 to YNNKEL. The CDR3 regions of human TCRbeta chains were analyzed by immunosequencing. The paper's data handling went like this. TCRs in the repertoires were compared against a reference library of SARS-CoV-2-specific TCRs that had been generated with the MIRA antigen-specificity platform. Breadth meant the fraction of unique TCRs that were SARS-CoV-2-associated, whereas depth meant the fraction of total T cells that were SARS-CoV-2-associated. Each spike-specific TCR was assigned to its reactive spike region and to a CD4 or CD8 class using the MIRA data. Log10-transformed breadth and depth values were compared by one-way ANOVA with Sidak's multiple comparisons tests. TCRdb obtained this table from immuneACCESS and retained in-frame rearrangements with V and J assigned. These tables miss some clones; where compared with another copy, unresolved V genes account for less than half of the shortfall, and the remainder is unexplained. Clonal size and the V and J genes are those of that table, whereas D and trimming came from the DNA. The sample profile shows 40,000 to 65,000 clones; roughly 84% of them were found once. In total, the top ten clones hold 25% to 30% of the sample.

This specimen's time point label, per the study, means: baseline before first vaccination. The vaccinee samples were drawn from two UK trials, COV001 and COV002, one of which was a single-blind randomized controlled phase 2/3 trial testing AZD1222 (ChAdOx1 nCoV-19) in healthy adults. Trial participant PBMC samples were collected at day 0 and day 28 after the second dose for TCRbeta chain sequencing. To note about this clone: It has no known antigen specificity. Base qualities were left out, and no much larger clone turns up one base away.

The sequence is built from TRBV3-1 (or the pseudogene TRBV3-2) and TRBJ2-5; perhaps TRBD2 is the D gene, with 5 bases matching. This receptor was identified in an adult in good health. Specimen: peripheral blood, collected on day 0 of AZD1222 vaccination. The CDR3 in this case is CASSRDFTRVTQYF. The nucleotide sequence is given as TGTGCCAGCAGCCGAGATTTTACGAGGGTGACCCAGTACTTC.